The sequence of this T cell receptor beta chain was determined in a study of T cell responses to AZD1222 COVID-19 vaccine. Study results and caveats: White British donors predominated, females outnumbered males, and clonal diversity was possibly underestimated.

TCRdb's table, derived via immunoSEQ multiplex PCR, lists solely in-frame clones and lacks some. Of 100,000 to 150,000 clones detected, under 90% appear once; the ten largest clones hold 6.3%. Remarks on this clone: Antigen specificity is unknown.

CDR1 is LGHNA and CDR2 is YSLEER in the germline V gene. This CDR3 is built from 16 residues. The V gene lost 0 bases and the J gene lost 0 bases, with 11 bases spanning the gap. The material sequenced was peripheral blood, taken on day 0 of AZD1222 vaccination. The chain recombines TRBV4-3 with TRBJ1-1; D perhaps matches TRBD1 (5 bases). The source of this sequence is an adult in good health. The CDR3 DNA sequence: TGCGCCAGCAGCCAAGAAGCTCCCAGGGTGAACACTGAAGCTTTCTTT. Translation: CASSQEAPRVNTEAFF.